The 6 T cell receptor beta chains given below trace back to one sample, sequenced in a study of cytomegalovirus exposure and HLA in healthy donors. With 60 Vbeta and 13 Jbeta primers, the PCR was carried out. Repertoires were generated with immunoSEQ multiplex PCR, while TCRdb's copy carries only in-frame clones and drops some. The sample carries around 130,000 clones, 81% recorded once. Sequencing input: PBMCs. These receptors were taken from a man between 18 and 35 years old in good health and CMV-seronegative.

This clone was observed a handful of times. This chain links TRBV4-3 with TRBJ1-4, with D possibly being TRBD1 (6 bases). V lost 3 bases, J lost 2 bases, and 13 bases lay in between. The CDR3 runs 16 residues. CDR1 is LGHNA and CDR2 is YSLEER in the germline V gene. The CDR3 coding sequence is TGCGCCAGCAGCCAGGAAAGGACAGCGACTAATGAAAAACTGTTTTTT. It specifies CASSQERTATNEKLFF.

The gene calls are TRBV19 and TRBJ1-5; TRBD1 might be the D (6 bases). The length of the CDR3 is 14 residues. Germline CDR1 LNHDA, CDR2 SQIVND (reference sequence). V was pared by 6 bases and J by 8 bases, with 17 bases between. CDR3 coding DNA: TGTGCCAGTAGAGCCACAGGGATTGGAAAGCCCCAGCATTTT. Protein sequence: CASRATGIGKPQHF.

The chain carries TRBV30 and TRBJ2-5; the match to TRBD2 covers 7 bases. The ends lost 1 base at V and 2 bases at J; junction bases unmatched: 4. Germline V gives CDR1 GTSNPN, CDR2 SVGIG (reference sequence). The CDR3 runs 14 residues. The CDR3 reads CAWSGGGPQETQYF. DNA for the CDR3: TGTGCCTGGAGTGGCGGGGGACCACAAGAGACCCAGTACTTC.

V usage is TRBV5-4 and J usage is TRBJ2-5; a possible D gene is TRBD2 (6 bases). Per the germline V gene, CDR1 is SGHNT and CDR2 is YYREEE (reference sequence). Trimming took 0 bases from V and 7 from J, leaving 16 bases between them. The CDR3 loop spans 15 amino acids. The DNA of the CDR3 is TGTGCCAGCAGCTTGGAACAGCCCGGAGGGTTGACCCAGTACTTC. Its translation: CASSLEQPGGLTQYF.

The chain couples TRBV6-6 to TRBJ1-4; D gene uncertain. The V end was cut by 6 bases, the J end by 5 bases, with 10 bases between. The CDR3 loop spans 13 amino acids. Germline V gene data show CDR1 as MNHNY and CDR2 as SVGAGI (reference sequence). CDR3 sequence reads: CASSARRNEKLFF. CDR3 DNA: TGTGCCAGCAGCGCTAGACGGAATGAAAAACTGTTTTTT.

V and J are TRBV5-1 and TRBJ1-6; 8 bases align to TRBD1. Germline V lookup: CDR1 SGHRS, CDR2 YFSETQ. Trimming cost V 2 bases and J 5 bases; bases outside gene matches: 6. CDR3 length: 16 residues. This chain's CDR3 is CASSFTGGFDNSPLHF. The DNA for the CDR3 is TGCGCCAGCAGCTTCACAGGGGGATTCGATAATTCACCCCTCCACTTT.